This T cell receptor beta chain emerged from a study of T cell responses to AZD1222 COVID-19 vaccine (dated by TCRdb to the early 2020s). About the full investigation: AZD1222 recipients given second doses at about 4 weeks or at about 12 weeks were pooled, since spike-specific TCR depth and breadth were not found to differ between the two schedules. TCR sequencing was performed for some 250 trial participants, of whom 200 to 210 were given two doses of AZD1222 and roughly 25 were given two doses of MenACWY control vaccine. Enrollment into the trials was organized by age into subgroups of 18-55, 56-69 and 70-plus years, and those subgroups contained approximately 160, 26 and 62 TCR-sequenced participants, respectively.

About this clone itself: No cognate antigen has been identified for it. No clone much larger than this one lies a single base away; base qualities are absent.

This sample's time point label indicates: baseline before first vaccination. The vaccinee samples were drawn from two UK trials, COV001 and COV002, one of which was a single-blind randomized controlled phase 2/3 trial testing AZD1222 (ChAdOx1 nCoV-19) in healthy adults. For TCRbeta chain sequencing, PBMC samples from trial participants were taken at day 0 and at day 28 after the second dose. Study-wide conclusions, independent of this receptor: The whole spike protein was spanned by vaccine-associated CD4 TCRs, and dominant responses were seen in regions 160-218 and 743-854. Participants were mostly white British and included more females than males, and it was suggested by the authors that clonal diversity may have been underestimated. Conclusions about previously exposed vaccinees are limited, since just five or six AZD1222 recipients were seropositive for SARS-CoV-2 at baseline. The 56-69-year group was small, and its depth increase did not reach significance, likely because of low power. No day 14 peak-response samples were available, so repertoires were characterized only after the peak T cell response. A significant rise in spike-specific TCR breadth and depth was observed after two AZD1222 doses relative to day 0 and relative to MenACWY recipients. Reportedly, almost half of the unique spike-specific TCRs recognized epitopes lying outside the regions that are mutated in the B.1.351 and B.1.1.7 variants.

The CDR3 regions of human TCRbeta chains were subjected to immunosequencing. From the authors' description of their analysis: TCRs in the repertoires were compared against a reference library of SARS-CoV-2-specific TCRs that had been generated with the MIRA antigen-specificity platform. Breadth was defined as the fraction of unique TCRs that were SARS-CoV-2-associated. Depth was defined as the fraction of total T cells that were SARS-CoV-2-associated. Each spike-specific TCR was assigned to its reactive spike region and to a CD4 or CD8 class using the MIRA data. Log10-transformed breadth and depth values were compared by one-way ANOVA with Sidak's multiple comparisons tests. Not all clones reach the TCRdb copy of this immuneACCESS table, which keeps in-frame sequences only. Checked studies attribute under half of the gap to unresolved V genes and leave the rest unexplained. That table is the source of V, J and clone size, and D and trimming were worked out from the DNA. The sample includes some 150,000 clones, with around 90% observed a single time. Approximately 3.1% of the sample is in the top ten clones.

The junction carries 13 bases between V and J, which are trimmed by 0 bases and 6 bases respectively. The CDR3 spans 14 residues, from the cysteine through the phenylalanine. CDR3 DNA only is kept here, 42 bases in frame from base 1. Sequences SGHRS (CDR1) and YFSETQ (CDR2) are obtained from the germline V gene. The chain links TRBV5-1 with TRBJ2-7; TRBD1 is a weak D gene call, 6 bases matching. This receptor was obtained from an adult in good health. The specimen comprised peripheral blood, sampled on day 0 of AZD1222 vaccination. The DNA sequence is TGCGCCAGCAGCTTGGGGGGGCTTGAGGGCGAGCAGTACTTC. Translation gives CASSLGGLEGEQYF.